The following is a T cell receptor (beta chain) sequence with its context. As yet, its antigen is unknown. This specimen comes from a study of T cells in localized non-small cell lung cancer. Points from the study as a whole: Greater blood T cell density accompanied longer overall survival. A single tumor region was sequenced, leaving heterogeneity possible. Uninvolved adjacent lung had higher T cell clonality than tumor and all other tissues. Turning up in adjacent lung were a median approximately 60 of the top 100 tumor clones.

V lost 5 bases, J lost 2 bases, and 13 bases lay in between. CDR1 is MDHEN, CDR2 SYDVKM, per germline. This CDR3 is built from 15 residues. Data came from immunoSEQ multiplex PCR; TCRdb stores just in-frame clones and leaves some out. The table has over 20,000 clones, around 90% seen once. The sequencing here drew on peripheral blood mononuclear cells, taken before any cancer treatment. The source of this sequence is a male donor at least 60 years old with stage II lung adenocarcinoma. The chain combines TRBV28 with TRBJ1-3; D gene unclear. In DNA, the CDR3 is TGTGCCAGCAGTATTCCTTACCGGGCTGGAAACACCATATATTTT. Its protein is CASSIPYRAGNTIYF.